The source of this T cell receptor (beta chain) is a study of shared clonotypes between healthy human individuals. Overall study findings and caveats: Relative to their counterparts shared across all four donors, non-shared clonotypes exhibited diminished generation probabilities. Around 5% was the fraction of naive CD4 clonotypes found shared across a handful of donors.

It was into CD45RA+ naive and CD45RA-negative memory subsets that the CD4+ cells were split. CDR1 is SNHLY and CDR2 is FYNNEI in the germline V gene. V shed 6 bases and J shed 3 bases, with 18 bases lying between them. The CDR3 is 15 amino acids. A single count supports this clone. Antigen specificity is unknown. Execution of the assay was at deep level. Repertoires were generated with immunoSEQ multiplex PCR, while TCRdb's copy carries only in-frame clones and drops some. The table shows a few million clones, with around 94% occurring only once. Sequences were obtained from naive CD4+ T cells sorted from blood. Documented subset: CD45RA+ positively selected. The TCR comes from a young man in good health. V usage is TRBV2 and J usage is TRBJ2-7; D gene ambiguous. Here the CDR3 reads CASRVELGQYYEQYF. The CDR3, as DNA: TGTGCCAGCAGAGTTGAACTGGGTCAATACTACGAGCAGTACTTC.